This T cell receptor beta chain was identified in a study of a mutant IDH1 vaccine in newly diagnosed glioma. This clone occurred once. Its antigen is still unknown. Time point in this sample: week 23, last vaccination. A 20-mer mutant IDH1 peptide at 300 ug was injected subcutaneously with topical imiquimod. The CDR3 spans 11 residues. V gave up 6 bases and J gave up 13 bases; unmatched junction bases: 7. Germline assignment: CDR1 SNHLY and CDR2 FYNNEI. Here immunoSEQ multiplex PCR was the method, and the copy in TCRdb shows in-frame clones only, minus some. Of 70,000 to 95,000 clones in the sample, approximately 85% are singletons; the top ten hold 0.6% to 0.95%.

The sequencing here drew on PBMCs, taken from a glioma patient whose treatment included an IDH1 peptide vaccine. J is TRBJ2-5 and V is TRBV2; 8 bases are shared with TRBD1. The sequence came from a woman in her forties or fifties with glioma. The CDR3 DNA sequence: TGTGCCAGCAGCCAGGACAGGGATCGGTACTTC. The encoded protein is CASSQDRDRYF. Supplemented by reference TRBV2 and TRBJ2-5, the full variable domain reads EPEVTQTPSHQVTQMGQEVILRCVPISNHLYFYWYRQILGQKVEFLVSFYNNEISEKSEIFDDQFSVERPDGSNFTLKIRSTKLEDSAMYFCASSQDRDRYFGPGTRLLVL.